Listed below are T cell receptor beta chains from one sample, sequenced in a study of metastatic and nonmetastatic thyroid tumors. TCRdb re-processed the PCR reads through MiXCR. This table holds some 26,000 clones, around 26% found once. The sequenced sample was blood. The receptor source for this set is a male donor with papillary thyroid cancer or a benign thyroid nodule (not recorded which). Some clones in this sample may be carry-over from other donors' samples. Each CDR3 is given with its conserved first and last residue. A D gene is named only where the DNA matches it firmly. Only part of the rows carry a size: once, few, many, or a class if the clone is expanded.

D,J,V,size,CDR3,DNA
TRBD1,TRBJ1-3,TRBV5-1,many,CASSVPTGDGNTIYF,TGCGCCAGCAGCGTCCCGACAGGGGACGGAAACACCATATATTTT
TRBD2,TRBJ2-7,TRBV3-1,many,CASSLPGSGIYEQYF,TGTGCCAGCAGCCTCCCGGGGAGCGGGATCTACGAGCAGTACTTC
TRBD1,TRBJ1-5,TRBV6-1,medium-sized,CASNRAGGHQPQHF,TGTGCCAGCAATCGGGCAGGGGGTCATCAGCCCCAGCATTTT
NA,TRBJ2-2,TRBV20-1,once,CSAREGTCIIGELFF,TGCAGTGCTAGAGAAGGGACTTGCATCATCGGGGAGCTGTTTTTT
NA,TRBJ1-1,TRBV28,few,CAAWALGTEAFF,TGCGCCGCGTGGGCCCTGGGCACCGAAGCTTTCTTT
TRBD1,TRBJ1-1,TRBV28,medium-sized,CASTPPGQVPRNTEAFF,TGTGCCAGCACACCCCCGGGACAGGTGCCGAGGAACACTGAAGCTTTCTTT
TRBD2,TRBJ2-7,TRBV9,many,CASSRGSGRAGEQYF,TGTGCCAGCAGCCGGGGGAGCGGGAGGGCCGGTGAGCAGTACTTC
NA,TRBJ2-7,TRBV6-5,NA,CASSYPPGTPSYEQYF,TGTGCCAGCAGTTACCCCCCGGGTACACCCTCCTACGAGCAGTACTTC
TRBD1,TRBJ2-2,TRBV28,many,CASNPGQITGELFF,TGTGCCAGCAACCCGGGACAGATCACCGGGGAGCTGTTTTTT
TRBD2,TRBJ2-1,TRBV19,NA,CTSSTPSGLAGYNEQFF,TGTACCAGTAGTACCCCCTCGGGACTAGCTGGATACAATGAGCAGTTCTTC
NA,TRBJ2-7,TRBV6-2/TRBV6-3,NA,CASSHSGGQPGLRVQYF,TGTGCCAGCAGTCACTCTGGGGGGCAACCTGGTCTCAGAGTGCAGTACTTC
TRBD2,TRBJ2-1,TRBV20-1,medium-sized,CSASPGLLIYEQFF,TGCAGTGCCTCACCGGGACTATTAATCTATGAGCAGTTCTTC
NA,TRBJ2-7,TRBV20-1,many,CSARRSADDEQYF,TGCAGTGCGAGGCGTAGTGCGGACGACGAGCAGTACTTC
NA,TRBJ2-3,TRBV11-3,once,CAISPGGADTQYF,TGTGCCATCAGCCCTGGGGGGGCGGATACGCAGTATTTT
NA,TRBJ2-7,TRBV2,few,CASREGRGLHIEQYF,TGTGCCAGCAGGGAAGGACGGGGGTTACATATCGAGCAGTACTTC
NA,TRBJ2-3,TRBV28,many,CASNRMTDTQYF,TGTGCCAGCAACAGGATGACAGATACGCAGTATTTT
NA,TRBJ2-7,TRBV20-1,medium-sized,CSTSALNEQYF,TGCAGCACTTCGGCTCTCAACGAGCAGTACTTC